Presented here are 18 T cell receptor beta chains from one specimen sequenced in a study of control samples from healthy donors and cancer patients (dated by TCRdb to 2018 to 2020). The library was obtained by the immunoSEQ multiplex PCR assay. TCRdb's version of the immuneACCESS table is confined to in-frame rearrangements and falls short of the full clone set. An unresolved V gene accounts for under half of the shortfall where checked; the remainder is of unknown origin. This sample gives roughly 76,000 clones in total; more than 85% of them show up just once. The ten largest clones take up 1.3% of the sample. The source material was PBMCs. The receptors shown here come from a woman between 35 and 50 years old with lung cancer.

The gene calls are TRBV12-5 and TRBJ1-1; D is unresolved. Trimming pared 1 base from V and 4 bases from J, leaving 10 bases between. The CDR3 totals 14 residues. Germline V gene lookup returns CDR1 LGHNT and CDR2 FRNRAP. The CDR3 region is CASGLEGLATEAFF. The CDR3 nucleotides are TGTGCTAGTGGTTTGGAAGGTTTAGCCACTGAAGCTTTCTTT.

The chain combines TRBV19 with TRBJ2-7, with TRBD2 matching 7 bases. J was trimmed by 1 base and V by 3 bases; bases with no gene match: 6. CDR1 and CDR2 from the germline V gene are LNHDA and SQIVND (reference sequence). The CDR3 has 15 amino acids. The CDR3 nucleotides read TGTGCCAGTAGTATCATGCCGGGGGGATCCTACGAGCAGTACTTC. It codes for CASSIMPGGSYEQYF.

The chain is built from TRBV6-5 and TRBJ2-7; 10 nucleotides align to TRBD1. J gave up 2 bases and V 6 bases, and 7 bases lay outside the gene matches. The V gene's germline CDR1 is MNHEY and CDR2 SVGAGI. The CDR3 length is 15 residues. CDR3 protein: CASSYGQGGTYEQYF. The CDR3 region has the DNA TGTGCCAGCAGCTACGGACAGGGGGGAACCTACGAGCAGTACTTC.

CDR3 loop: CASSIRDTVSTYEQYF. In DNA, the CDR3 is TGTGCCAGTAGTATCAGGGACACCGTTTCAACCTACGAGCAGTACTTC. The V gene is TRBV19, the J gene TRBJ2-7; a possible D gene is TRBD1 (6 bases). V was clipped by 3 bases and J by 2 bases, with 17 bases between them. The CDR3 totals 16 residues. CDR1 is LNHDA and CDR2 is SQIVND in the germline V gene (reference sequence). Complete variable domain (other parts from reference TRBV19 and TRBJ2-7): DGGITQSPKYLFRKEGQNVTLSCEQNLNHDAMYWYRQDPGQGLRLIYYSQIVNDFQKGDIAEGYSVSREKKESFPLTVTSAQKNPTAFYLCASSIRDTVSTYEQYFGPGTRLTVT.

To note about this clone: This CDR3 is also generated by other DNA sequences in the sample. V is TRBV5-1 and J is TRBJ2-1; no reliable D call. This CDR3 has 13 residues. Germline V gene sequence: CDR1 SGHRS, CDR2 YFSETQ. Trimming stripped 7 bases from V and 3 bases from J, with 11 bases between. The DNA of the CDR3 is TGCGCCAGCCAGAATCCAATCTACAATGAGCAGTTCTTC. As protein: CASQNPIYNEQFF.

This chain uses TRBV7-9 with TRBJ1-1; D perhaps matches TRBD1 (6 bases). Germline lookup yields CDR1 SEHNR and CDR2 FQNEAQ (reference sequence). Trimming took off 2 bases at V and 11 bases at J, with 18 bases between the two ends. CDR3 length: 14 residues. In DNA, the CDR3 is TGTGCCAGCAGCTTAATGGGGGGCAGGGAAGGGGCTTTCTTT. Protein: CASSLMGGREGAFF.

The V and J genes are TRBV9 and TRBJ1-2, with no clear D. CDR1 and CDR2 from the germline V gene are SGDLS and YYNGEE. The CDR3 covers 13 residues. V was cut by 2 bases and J by 4 bases, with 9 bases left in between. The CDR3 DNA reads as TGTGCCAGCAGCGTTGAAGTCGGCTATGGCTACACCTTC. Translating it yields CASSVEVGYGYTF. The variable domain in full, completed from reference TRBV9 and TRBJ1-2, reads DSGVTQTPKHLITATGQRVTLRCSPRSGDLSVYWYQQSLDQGLQFLIQYYNGEERAKGNILERFSAQQFPDLHSELNLSSLELGDSALYFCASSVEVGYGYTFGSGTRLTVV.

V and J are TRBV7-2 and TRBJ1-5; the D is unclear. Germline values: CDR1 SGHTA, CDR2 FQGNSA. The CDR3 is 13 amino acids. The V end lost 0 bases, the J end lost 7 bases, and 7 bases lay between the germline ends. The CDR3 bases are TGTGCCAGCAGCTTAGCAGGATACCAGCCCCAGCATTTT. Residues: CASSLAGYQPQHF.

V gene TRBV5-1 combines with J gene TRBJ2-6, with D hard to call. This CDR3 is built from 15 residues. The germline CDR1 and CDR2 sequences are SGHRS and YFSETQ. V was cut by 0 bases and J by 1 base, with 5 bases left in between. CDR3 region: CASSLERSGANVLTF. For the CDR3, the DNA is TGCGCCAGCAGCTTGGAGAGGTCTGGGGCCAACGTCCTGACTTTC.

To note about this clone: Other DNA sequences of this sample code for an identical CDR3. This sequence joins TRBV2 and TRBJ1-5; 7 nucleotides line up with TRBD1. The CDR3 loop spans 14 amino acids. J gave up 2 bases and V 6 bases, and 4 bases lay outside the gene matches. CDR1 and CDR2 from the germline V gene are SNHLY and FYNNEI. As DNA, the CDR3 is TGTGCCAGCAGAGAAACAGGGGGCAATCAGCCCCAGCATTTT. Translation: CASRETGGNQPQHF. Using reference TRBV2 and TRBJ1-5 for the parts outside the CDR3, the full variable domain is EPEVTQTPSHQVTQMGQEVILRCVPISNHLYFYWYRQILGQKVEFLVSFYNNEISEKSEIFDDQFSVERPDGSNFTLKIRSTKLEDSAMYFCASRETGGNQPQHFGDGTRLSIL.

This chain connects TRBV29-1 to TRBJ2-2; D possibly corresponds to TRBD1 (5 bases). Trimming shortened V by 1 base and J by 1 base, and 13 bases separated the two germline ends. Per germline, CDR1 SQVTM and CDR2 ANQGSEA. The CDR3 spans 16 residues. CDR3 sequence reads: CSVEGIGQGNTGELFF. The CDR3 nucleotides read TGCAGCGTTGAAGGGATAGGTCAGGGGAACACCGGGGAGCTGTTTTTT.

Comment on this clone: At one boundary the junction diverges from the germline segment, which might be a read error. The V call is TRBV23-1, the J call TRBJ1-2; perhaps TRBD1 as D (6 bases). TRBV23-1 is reported as an ORF; its role is uncertain. This CDR3 comprises 15 residues. The CDR3: CASSHYGQRPPRMLF. The CDR3 nucleotides are TGCGCCAGCAGTCACTACGGACAGAGGCCTCCACGAATGCTCTTC.

The chain links TRBV19 to TRBJ1-1; D remains unclear. The CDR3 length is 15 residues. Trimming left V 3 bases short and J 3 bases short, with 14 bases between. Germline V CDR1 and CDR2: LNHDA, SQIVND (reference sequence). CDR3 sequence: CASSIVEGSHTEAFF. The CDR3 nucleotides read TGTGCCAGTAGTATCGTAGAGGGAAGTCACACTGAAGCTTTCTTT. Together with reference TRBV19 and TRBJ1-1, the CDR3 gives the full variable domain: DGGITQSPKYLFRKEGQNVTLSCEQNLNHDAMYWYRQDPGQGLRLIYYSQIVNDFQKGDIAEGYSVSREKKESFPLTVTSAQKNPTAFYLCASSIVEGSHTEAFFGQGTRLTVV.

This clone was counted between two and nine times. This chain links TRBV4-1 with TRBJ1-5; D gene uncertain. Trimming removed 3 bases from V and 2 bases from J, with 2 bases in between. CDR3 length equals 12 residues. Germline CDR1 MGHRA, CDR2 YSYEKL. CDR3 in DNA: TGCGCCAGCAGCCAGGGCAATCAGCCCCAGCATTTT. Translating it yields CASSQGNQPQHF.

The rearrangement uses TRBV5-4 and TRBJ1-5; D might be TRBD1 (5 bases). CDR1 is SGHNT and CDR2 is YYREEE in the germline V gene (reference sequence). This CDR3 is 14 amino acids long. The V gene lost 4 bases and the J gene lost 3 bases, with 11 bases spanning the gap. The CDR3 here is CASSQGGVNQPQHF. The CDR3 region has the DNA TGTGCCAGCAGCCAGGGAGGGGTCAATCAGCCCCAGCATTTT. Variable domain in full (rest from reference TRBV5-4 and TRBJ1-5): ETGVTQSPTHLIKTRGQQVTLRCSSQSGHNTVSWYQQALGQGPQFIFQYYREEENGRGNFPPRFSGLQFPNYSSELNVNALELDDSALYLCASSQGGVNQPQHFGDGTRLSIL.

This chain joins TRBV2 and TRBJ2-7, with D possibly matching TRBD2 (6 bases). The V end lost 1 base, the J end lost 0 bases, and 10 bases lay between the germline ends. The CDR3 is 15 amino acids. Germline V gene sequence: CDR1 SNHLY, CDR2 FYNNEI. This chain's CDR3 is CASSEGGGASYEQYF. CDR3 nucleotide sequence: TGTGCCAGCAGTGAAGGGGGCGGGGCCTCCTACGAGCAGTACTTC.

This clone was detected a few times. The chain couples TRBV4-1 to TRBJ1-5; 9 bases are shared with TRBD1. CDR3 length equals 15 residues. V shed 4 bases, J shed 2 bases, and the junction held 3 bases outside the gene matches. Germline lookup yields CDR1 MGHRA and CDR2 YSYEKL. The DNA of the CDR3 is TGCGCCAGCAGCCCCCGGGACAGGGGCAATCAGCCCCAGCATTTT. It yields the protein CASSPRDRGNQPQHF.

This sequence joins TRBV25-1 and TRBJ2-1, with TRBD1 as a possible D gene (5 bases). V was cut by 9 bases and J by 2 bases, with 11 bases left in between. Germline values: CDR1 MGHDK, CDR2 SYGVNS. The CDR3 runs 13 residues. CDR3 in amino acids: CASTQDTYNEQFF. The CDR3 nucleotides read TGTGCCAGTACCCAGGACACCTACAATGAGCAGTTCTTC.